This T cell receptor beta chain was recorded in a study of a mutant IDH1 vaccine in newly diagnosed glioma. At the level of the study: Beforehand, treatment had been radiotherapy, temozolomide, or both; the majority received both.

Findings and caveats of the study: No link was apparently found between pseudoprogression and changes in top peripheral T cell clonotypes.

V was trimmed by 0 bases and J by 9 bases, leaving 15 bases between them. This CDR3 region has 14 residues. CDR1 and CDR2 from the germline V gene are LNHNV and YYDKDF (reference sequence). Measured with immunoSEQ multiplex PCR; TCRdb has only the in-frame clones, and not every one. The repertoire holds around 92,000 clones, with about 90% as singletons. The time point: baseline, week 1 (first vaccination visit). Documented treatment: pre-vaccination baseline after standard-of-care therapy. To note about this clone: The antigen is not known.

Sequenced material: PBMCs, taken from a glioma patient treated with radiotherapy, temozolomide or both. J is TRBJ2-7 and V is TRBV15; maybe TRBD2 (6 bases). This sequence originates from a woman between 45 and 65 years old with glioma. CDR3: CATSRDGTLSRQYF. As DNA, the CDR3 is TGTGCCACCAGCAGAGATGGGACTCTCTCGCGGCAGTACTTC.